This T cell receptor beta chain was obtained from a study of T cells after yellow fever vaccination. This clonotype has ten or more counts. Its antigen is as yet unknown. Study-level results: Peaking on day 5 versus 15, the secondary response was faster but weaker.

Trimming removed 4 bases from V and 7 bases from J; junction bases left unmatched: 13. The CDR3 consists of 15 residues. TCRdb reprocessed the 5' RACE reads via MiXCR and lists one record per CDR3 protein. This table holds about 300,000 distinct CDR3 sequences, around 9.3% found once. The genes are TRBV12-3 or TRBV12-4 and TRBJ2-7, with TRBD2 matching 7 bases. Source: CD4+ T cells sorted from PBMCs, taken 5 days after the yellow fever booster vaccination. This clonotype was obtained from a man aged 18-30 years who received the YFV17D yellow fever vaccine. This CDR3 is CASSSGRGALVEQYF. The CDR3, as DNA: TGTGCCAGCAGTTCAGGGAGGGGCGCACTAGTAGAGCAGTACTTC.